The present T cell receptor beta chain was sequenced within a study of control samples from healthy donors and cancer patients (dated by TCRdb to the early 2020s). To note about this clone: It lacks a known antigen. No quality values exist for individual bases; no much larger clone is one base distant.

The library was prepared using the immunoSEQ multiplex PCR assay. TCRdb re-hosts the immuneACCESS table, in-frame sequences only. Its copies lack some clones; in the studies checked, an unresolved V gene accounts for under half of them, and the cause for the rest is not known. The sample records under 450,000 clones, 90% of which are singletons. 5.5% to 7.5% of the sample goes to the ten largest clones. CDR1 and CDR2, per the germline V gene, are SGDLS and YYNGEE. Including cysteine and phenylalanine, the CDR3 has 13 amino acids. The only DNA kept is the CDR3, 39 bases in frame from the first base. Between the V and J ends, shortened by 5 bases and 5 bases respectively, the junction contains 13 bases.

The sequence joins TRBV9 to TRBJ2-5; the D gene identity is not certain. Material: PBMCs. The clonotype comes from a middle-aged man with head and neck cancer. At the DNA level, the sequence is TGTGCCAGCAGTGACGGATGGAAGGAGACCCAGTACTTC. This encodes CASSDGWKETQYF.